This T cell receptor beta chain is from a study of blood T cells in healthy people across ages. A few counts support this clonotype. Its antigen is undetermined. Points from the study as a whole: There were more naive CD4+ cells and higher diversity in long-lived donors than in aged donors.

Then a second PCR, running roughly 7 to 11 cycles, was carried out with a sample-barcoded 5' primer and a J-beta primer mix. One entry per CDR3 protein, called by TCRdb with MiXCR from the 5' RACE reads. Counted here are hundreds of thousands of distinct CDR3 sequences, 55% to 75% occurring once; the ten biggest clones make up about 20%. The origin of this receptor is a young man in good health. The sequencing sample was made of blood.

CDR3 protein: CATRPSGAETQYF. CDR3 bases: TGTGCCACCAGACCTAGCGGGGCGGAGACCCAGTACTTC. The V call is TRBV24-1, the J call TRBJ2-5, with 9 bases lining up with TRBD2. Germline loops: CDR1 KGHDR, CDR2 SFDVKD. The CDR3 spans 13 residues. Germline trimming cut 7 bases from V and 5 bases from J; bases unmatched to any gene: 4.